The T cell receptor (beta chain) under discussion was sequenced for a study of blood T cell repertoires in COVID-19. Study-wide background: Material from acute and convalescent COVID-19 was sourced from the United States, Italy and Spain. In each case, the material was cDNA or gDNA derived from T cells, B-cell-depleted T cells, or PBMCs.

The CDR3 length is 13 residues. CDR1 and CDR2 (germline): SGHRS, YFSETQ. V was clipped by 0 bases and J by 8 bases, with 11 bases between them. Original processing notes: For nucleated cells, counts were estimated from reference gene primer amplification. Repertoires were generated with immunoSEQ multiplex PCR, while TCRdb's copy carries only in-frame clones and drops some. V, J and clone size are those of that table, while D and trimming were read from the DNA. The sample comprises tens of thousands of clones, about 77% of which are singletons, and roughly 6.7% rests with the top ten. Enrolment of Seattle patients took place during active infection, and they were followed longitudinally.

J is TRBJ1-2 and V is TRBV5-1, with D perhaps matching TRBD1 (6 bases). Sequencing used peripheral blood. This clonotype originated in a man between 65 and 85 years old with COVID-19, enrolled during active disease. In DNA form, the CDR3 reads TGCGCCAGCAGCTTGGAGGTCCAGGGGGGCTACACCTTC. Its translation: CASSLEVQGGYTF.